This TCR beta chain was found in a study of OX40 agonist ivuxolimab in advanced cancers. General study findings and limits: At 0.1-3.0 mg/kg, partial responders had clonal expansion among the lowest observed. Certain nonresponders likewise exhibited a low normalized T-cell clonal expansion.

The data were produced by immunoSEQ multiplex PCR, yet TCRdb's version contains in-frame clones alone and is incomplete. The sample shows tens of thousands of clones, about 86% of them seen only once. CDR3 length: 13 residues. The V end was cut by 7 bases, the J end by 4 bases, with 13 bases between. Per the germline V gene, CDR1 is WSHSY and CDR2 is SAAADI. Worth noting for this clone: What it recognizes is unknown.

The TCR was taken from an adult with an advanced solid tumor such as melanoma, head and neck, liver or kidney cancer. The source was CD4+ or CD8+ T cells sorted from blood, collected in a trial of the OX40 agonist ivuxolimab. The rearrangement joins TRBV10-2 to TRBJ1-2, with a tentative D call TRBD1 (5 bases). The CDR3: CASTRQNLYGYTF. The CDR3 nucleotides read TGCGCCAGCACGAGACAGAACCTCTATGGCTACACCTTC.